Listed below are T cell receptor beta chains from one sample, sequenced in a study of cytomegalovirus exposure and HLA in healthy donors. The table came from immunoSEQ multiplex PCR; TCRdb's copy has only in-frame clones and leaves some out. Seen here are 130,000 or so clones, around 57% observed once, and the top ten hold roughly 1.8%. The sequencing input was PBMCs. The source is a male donor in good health and CMV-seronegative. The CDR3 runs from the conserved cysteine through the conserved F or W. D genes are given only for firm matches. Rows give clone size only sometimes, using once, few, many, or a class for an expanded clone.

V gene: TRBV13; J gene: TRBJ2-7; D gene: -; clone size: -; CDR3 protein: CASSPLARREQYF; CDR3 DNA: TGTGCCAGCAGCCCCCTGGCTAGGCGAGAGCAGTACTTC
V gene: TRBV7-2; J gene: TRBJ2-7; D gene: -; clone size: -; CDR3 protein: CASSLSRGLTQYF; CDR3 DNA: TGTGCCAGCAGCTTATCCCGAGGTTTGACGCAGTACTTC
V gene: TRBV29-1; J gene: TRBJ2-7; D gene: -; clone size: -; CDR3 protein: CSVWDNSYEQYF; CDR3 DNA: TGCAGCGTTTGGGACAACTCCTACGAGCAGTACTTC
V gene: TRBV6-1; J gene: TRBJ2-5; D gene: -; clone size: -; CDR3 protein: CASSELRVQETQYF; CDR3 DNA: TGTGCCAGCAGTGAACTCCGGGTCCAAGAGACCCAGTACTTC
V gene: TRBV30; J gene: TRBJ1-3; D gene: -; clone size: -; CDR3 protein: CAWSGSGTSGNTIYF; CDR3 DNA: TGTGCCTGGAGTGGGTCGGGTACCTCTGGAAACACCATATATTTT
V gene: TRBV28; J gene: TRBJ1-4; D gene: -; clone size: -; CDR3 protein: CASTPGVGYEKLFF; CDR3 DNA: TGTGCCAGCACTCCAGGCGTAGGCTACGAAAAACTGTTTTTT
V gene: TRBV27; J gene: TRBJ1-2; D gene: TRBD1; clone size: -; CDR3 protein: CASSPGQGGGYTF; CDR3 DNA: TGTGCCAGCAGTCCGGGACAGGGTGGAGGCTACACCTTC
V gene: TRBV7-9; J gene: TRBJ2-7; D gene: -; clone size: -; CDR3 protein: CASSLGQGGLYEQYF; CDR3 DNA: TGTGCCAGCAGCTTGGGCCAGGGGGGCCTCTACGAGCAGTACTTC
V gene: TRBV7-3; J gene: TRBJ2-5; D gene: -; clone size: few; CDR3 protein: CASSLNDGETQYF; CDR3 DNA: TGTGCCAGCAGCTTAAACGACGGGGAGACCCAGTACTTC
V gene: TRBV30; J gene: TRBJ1-2; D gene: TRBD1; clone size: -; CDR3 protein: CAWTPGGGWGYTF; CDR3 DNA: TGTGCCTGGACCCCGGGAGGGGGCTGGGGCTACACCTTC
V gene: TRBV18; J gene: TRBJ2-7; D gene: TRBD1; clone size: -; CDR3 protein: CASSSQGVSYEQYF; CDR3 DNA: TGTGCCAGCTCTTCCCAGGGGGTTTCCTACGAGCAGTACTTC
V gene: TRBV10-2; J gene: TRBJ2-3; D gene: -; clone size: few; CDR3 protein: CASSEPRSTQYF; CDR3 DNA: TGCGCCAGCAGTGAGCCAAGGAGCACGCAGTATTTT
V gene: TRBV18; J gene: TRBJ2-2; D gene: TRBD1; clone size: -; CDR3 protein: CASSETLRSRTGGRMDTGELFF; CDR3 DNA: TGTGCCAGCTCCGAGACACTCCGCTCCAGGACAGGGGGGAGGATGGACACCGGGGAGCTGTTTTTT
V gene: TRBV9; J gene: TRBJ1-1; D gene: -; clone size: few; CDR3 protein: CASSLGALNTEAFF; CDR3 DNA: TGTGCCAGCAGCCTGGGGGCCCTAAACACTGAAGCTTTCTTT
V gene: TRBV6-5; J gene: TRBJ2-2; D gene: -; clone size: -; CDR3 protein: CASSPGTGELFF; CDR3 DNA: TGTGCCAGCAGCCCAGGGACCGGGGAGCTGTTTTTT
V gene: TRBV6-5; J gene: TRBJ1-5; D gene: -; clone size: -; CDR3 protein: CASNREGQPQHF; CDR3 DNA: TGTGCCAGTAACAGGGAAGGTCAGCCCCAGCATTTT
V gene: TRBV7-3; J gene: TRBJ2-1; D gene: TRBD1; clone size: -; CDR3 protein: CASSLNGAGGYNEQFF; CDR3 DNA: TGTGCCAGCAGCTTAAATGGCGCAGGGGGCTACAATGAGCAGTTCTTC
V gene: TRBV10-2; J gene: TRBJ1-1; D gene: TRBD1; clone size: -; CDR3 protein: CASGTGGSRTEAFF; CDR3 DNA: TGCGCCAGTGGGACAGGGGGCTCCCGAACTGAAGCTTTCTTT
V gene: TRBV28; J gene: TRBJ2-1; D gene: -; clone size: -; CDR3 protein: CASTTGGYNEQFF; CDR3 DNA: TGTGCCAGCACCACTGGGGGGTACAATGAGCAGTTCTTC
V gene: TRBV7-2; J gene: TRBJ1-1; D gene: TRBD1; clone size: few; CDR3 protein: CASSPRDRAAVTEAFF; CDR3 DNA: TGTGCCAGCAGCCCCCGGGACAGGGCCGCGGTCACTGAAGCTTTCTTT
V gene: TRBV6-4; J gene: TRBJ2-3; D gene: -; clone size: -; CDR3 protein: CASSERTTTSTDTQYF; CDR3 DNA: TGTGCCAGCAGTGAGAGGACTACAACTAGCACAGATACGCAGTATTTT